This T cell receptor beta chain was found in a study of blood T cell repertoires in COVID-19 (TCRdb year 2020). With respect to the entire study: Collaborator samples came from the United States, Italy and Spain and covered acute and convalescent phases of COVID-19. The prospective study material was composed of cDNA or gDNA derived from T cells, B-cell-depleted T cells, or PBMCs. The repertoires were made available in a free public database intended to serve as a resource for research on the immune response to SARS-CoV-2. A de-identified subject ID, COVID-19 status, age in years and sex were almost always included in the sample metadata. Subjects who had been exposed to COVID-19, were actively infected with it, or had recovered from it provided the deeply sampled blood TCRbeta repertoires that made up the dataset. Samples came from the ongoing ImmuneRACE study (first 160 participants) plus 1,254 subjects from 6 global collaborators. Where available, HLA class I and class II types were taken from metadata supplied by the sample provider and were not determined by assay-based typing. What the study reported, not specific to this receptor: How much clinical and demographic metadata was included differed by source and by participant, and the metadata was provided uncurated.

Each collaborating institution followed its own protocols to collect whole blood in K2EDTA tubes. Collaborator samples were shipped for TCRbeta analysis as frozen whole blood, isolated PBMCs, or DNA extracted from either sample type. A remark on this clone: The antigen it recognizes is unknown. The sample holds no much larger clone one base away, and base qualities are not on file.

The CDR3 sequence holds 14 residues, the cysteine and phenylalanine included. Just CDR3 DNA is preserved here, 42 bases in frame from base 1. V has 5 bases trimmed and J has 7 bases trimmed; junction bases matching no gene number 9. CDR1 is given as PRHDT and CDR2 as FYEKMQ, both from the germline V gene (reference sequence). The immunoSEQ Assay, a bias-controlled multiplex PCR, was used to amplify TCRbeta CDR3 regions from genomic DNA. The paper's processing steps were these. The number of nucleated cells in each sample was estimated by amplification of reference gene primers within the assay. To quantify the absolute abundance of each unique TCRbeta CDR3 rearrangement, sequence reads were collapsed and filtered. For each sample, productive Simpson clonality was calculated as the square root of Simpson's diversity index across productive rearrangements. The source is immuneACCESS, and TCRdb retained only in-frame sequences with V and J called. Part of the clones is not carried over; for the studies checked, unresolved V genes explain less than half of this, and the remainder is unexplained. V and J calls and clone size follow that table, whereas D and trimming were derived from the DNA. The sample records some 250,000 clones, 86% of which are singletons. In total, the top ten clones hold around 1.8% of the sample.

The sequence links TRBV13 to TRBJ2-5; TRBD2 matches 8 bases in the middle. Material for sequencing was peripheral blood. The TCR was taken from a man aged 30-40 years with active or convalescent COVID-19. The CDR3: CASSVGPRGGTQYF. The nucleotides read TGTGCCAGCAGCGTGGGACCCCGGGGGGGGACCCAGTACTTC.